The source of this T cell receptor beta chain is a study of blood T cell repertoires in COVID-19. Study overall: Sources were T cells, B-cell-depleted T cells, or PBMCs; the material itself was cDNA or gDNA.

The J segment lost 1 base and the V segment lost 2 bases, leaving 8 bases of the junction unmatched. The length of the CDR3 is 17 residues. Germline CDR1 and CDR2: SGHTA and FQGNSA. The table came from immunoSEQ multiplex PCR; TCRdb's copy has only in-frame clones and leaves some out. The table shows under 200,000 clones, with more than 60% occurring only once. This rearrangement joins TRBV7-2 to TRBJ2-3; TRBD2 aligns across 8 bases. The sequenced sample consisted of peripheral blood. This TCR derives from a man in his 60s with acute or convalescent COVID-19. The CDR3 sequence: CASSLQLAASGTDTQYF. The CDR3 coding sequence is TGTGCCAGCAGCTTACAACTAGCGGCCTCCGGCACAGATACGCAGTATTTT.